This TCR beta chain was documented in a study of blood T cell repertoires in COVID-19. Study background: The origin of the acute and convalescent COVID-19 samples was the United States, Italy and Spain.

Clones were read by immunoSEQ multiplex PCR, and TCRdb kept only the in-frame ones, dropping some. The data show about 190,000 clones, around 84% seen once. The ends lost 8 bases at V and 8 bases at J; junction bases unmatched: 11. Germline V gene sequence: CDR1 MNHEY, CDR2 SVGAGI. The CDR3 loop spans 14 amino acids. This sequence originates from a woman in her twenties or thirties who had recovered from COVID-19. Material: PBMCs or T cells enriched from blood (not recorded which). The chain is built from TRBV6-5 and TRBJ2-1; 8 bases map to TRBD1. This CDR3 is CASQQDRVLDEQFF. As DNA, the CDR3 is TGTGCCAGCCAACAGGACAGGGTATTAGATGAGCAGTTCTTC.